The 28 T cell receptor beta chains reported below all come from one sample, sequenced in a study of blood T cell repertoires in COVID-19. Sequencing used immunoSEQ multiplex PCR; TCRdb keeps in-frame clones, though not all of them. The table records about 86,000 clones, roughly 80% of them present only once. The sample taken for sequencing was peripheral blood. These receptor sequences come from a man in his sixties or seventies with acute or convalescent COVID-19.

The chain has TRBV7-9 and TRBJ2-7; TRBD1 matches 7 bases. Germline values: CDR1 SEHNR, CDR2 FQNEAQ (reference sequence). The CDR3 contains 13 residues. Trimming at V came to 5 bases and at J to 3 bases, leaving 4 bases not matched to a gene. This CDR3 reads CASSPWDSYEQYF. For the CDR3, the DNA is TGTGCCAGCAGCCCGTGGGACAGCTACGAGCAGTACTTC.

The chain carries TRBV5-6 and TRBJ2-5, with 12 bases aligning to TRBD1. Germline values: CDR1 SGHDT, CDR2 YYEEEE. The CDR3 has 16 amino acids. The V gene end was trimmed by 5 bases and the J gene end by 4 bases; junction bases not matched to a gene: 9. The CDR3 here is CASRPGTGGSAETQYF. CDR3 DNA: TGTGCCAGCAGGCCCGGGACAGGGGGCTCTGCAGAGACCCAGTACTTC.

This clone was seen just once. V gene TRBV10-3 combines with J gene TRBJ2-2; TRBD2 matches at 8 bases. This CDR3 is 16 amino acids long. The germline CDR1 and CDR2 sequences are ENHRY and SYGVKD. V shed 6 bases and J 3 bases; nucleotides not matched to a gene: 9. The CDR3 reads CAIRTSASGDTGELFF. In DNA, the CDR3 is TGTGCCATCAGGACTAGCGCTTCCGGGGACACCGGGGAGCTGTTTTTT.

The chain employs TRBV11-1 and TRBJ2-3, with 8 bases matching TRBD2. The CDR3 sequence is 15 residues long. Per the germline V gene, CDR1 is SGHAT and CDR2 is FQDESV (reference sequence). V lost 2 bases, J lost 6 bases, and 7 bases stayed unmatched. CDR3 sequence reads: CASSLLRGGLDTQYF. The CDR3 nucleotides are TGTGCCAGCAGCTTACTCCGGGGGGGCCTCGATACGCAGTATTTT.

The genes are TRBV7-7 and TRBJ2-7; D ambiguous. Trimming pared 6 bases from V and 1 base from J, leaving 4 bases between. Germline lookup yields CDR1 SSHAT and CDR2 FNYEAQ (reference sequence). CDR3 length: 11 residues. CDR3 nucleotide sequence: TGTGCCAGCAGAGCATCCTACGAGCAGTACTTC. This codes for CASRASYEQYF.

The V call is TRBV19, the J call TRBJ1-2, with D possibly TRBD1 on 5 matching bases. The V end was cut by 3 bases, the J end by 6 bases, with 5 bases between. The CDR3 covers 11 residues. Germline lookup yields CDR1 LNHDA and CDR2 SQIVND (reference sequence). The CDR3 nucleotides read TGTGCCAGTAGTATCAGGGATGGCTACACCTTC. It is translated as CASSIRDGYTF.

J is TRBJ2-1 and V is TRBV5-1; TRBD1 agrees at 7 bases. The CDR3 has 16 residues. V shed 5 bases, J shed 0 bases, and the junction held 8 bases outside the gene matches. CDR1 and CDR2 from the germline V gene are SGHRS and YFSETQ. The CDR3 spells CASRPTTGPSYNEQFF. The CDR3 region has the DNA TGCGCCAGCAGGCCTACGACAGGGCCCTCCTACAATGAGCAGTTCTTC.

The V gene is TRBV7-2, the J gene TRBJ1-4, with D possibly being TRBD1 (5 bases). Trimming shortened V by 5 bases and J by 3 bases, and 10 bases separated the two germline ends. Germline assignment: CDR1 SGHTA and CDR2 FQGNSA. This CDR3 region has 14 residues. Here the CDR3 DNA reads TGTGCCAGCAGCCTGGACATATCTAATGAAAAACTGTTTTTT. It specifies CASSLDISNEKLFF.

This chain joins TRBV27 and TRBJ1-1; D not resolved. Germline V gives CDR1 MNHEY, CDR2 SMNVEV (reference sequence). The germline V and J ends were trimmed by 4 bases and 6 bases, with 15 bases remaining between them. The CDR3 has 14 residues. CDR3 in DNA: TGTGCCAGCAGTTGGGCAGACCGGCCTTCTGAAGCTTTCTTT. Its translation: CASSWADRPSEAFF.

This clone came up a few times. The V gene is TRBV2, the J gene TRBJ2-3; 7 positions agree with TRBD2. The germline V gene encodes CDR1 SNHLY and CDR2 FYNNEI. This CDR3 comprises 13 residues. The V gene end was trimmed by 5 bases and the J gene end by 4 bases; junction bases not matched to a gene: 3. The CDR3 region has the DNA TGTGCCAGCAGTACTGGGGGGGCAGATACGCAGTATTTT. Protein: CASSTGGADTQYF.

V usage is TRBV6-1 and J usage is TRBJ1-2; D remains unclear. CDR1 is MNHNS and CDR2 is SASEGT in the germline V gene. The CDR3 is made up of 14 amino acids. Between the trimmed V and J ends, which lost 2 bases and 4 bases, there was a span of 11 bases. CDR3 region: CASSEISGSYGYTF. CDR3 nucleotides: TGTGCCAGCAGTGAAATTTCAGGTTCCTATGGCTACACCTTC.

The chain is built from TRBV11-2 and TRBJ2-5; 7 bases match TRBD2. Looked up from germline, CDR1 is SGHAT and CDR2 is FQNNGV. After removal of 1 base from V and 1 base from J, the junction contained 6 bases not matched to a gene. The length of the CDR3 is 16 residues. In DNA, the CDR3 is TGTGCCAGCAGCTTAGTTCCGGGGGGATCCCAAGAGACCCAGTACTTC. Amino acids: CASSLVPGGSQETQYF.

In DNA form, the CDR3 reads TGTGCCACCCCGGAAGCGAACTATGGCTACACCTTC. Translated: CATPEANYGYTF. The rearrangement links TRBV12-3 or TRBV12-4 to TRBJ1-2; D ambiguous. Trimming shortened V by 10 bases and J by 2 bases, and 11 bases separated the two germline ends. The CDR3 spans 12 residues.

The chain carries TRBV11-2 and TRBJ2-2; D is possibly TRBD1 (5 bases). Trimming cost V 5 bases and J 6 bases, with 13 bases left between them. This CDR3 comprises 14 residues. Germline V gives CDR1 SGHAT, CDR2 FQNNGV. CDR3 sequence (DNA): TGTGCCAGCAGCGCGCAGGGTTTTGCCGGGGAGCTGTTTTTT. Translating it yields CASSAQGFAGELFF. The full variable domain, its missing parts supplied by reference TRBV11-2 and TRBJ2-2, is EAGVAQSPRYKIIEKRQSVAFWCNPISGHATLYWYQQILGQGPKLLIQFQNNGVVDDSQLPKDRFSAERLKGVDSTLKIQPAKLEDSAVYLCASSAQGFAGELFFGEGSRLTVL.

The gene calls are TRBV5-6 and TRBJ1-4; no definite D call. Deletions cut 0 bases from V and 4 bases from J, with 7 bases between. This CDR3 has 14 residues. Germline V CDR1 and CDR2: SGHDT, YYEEEE. In nucleotides, the CDR3 is TGTGCCAGCAGCTTGGGGCAGATTAATGAAAAACTGTTTTTT. The encoded protein is CASSLGQINEKLFF.

This clone occurred once. This specimen includes other DNA sequences encoding the same CDR3. J is TRBJ1-2 and V is TRBV7-9; perhaps TRBD1 as D (6 bases). With 5 bases removed from V and 4 bases from J, the gap between germline ends came to 8 bases. Germline-derived CDR1 and CDR2 are SEHNR and FQNEAQ (reference sequence). The CDR3 has 12 residues. The CDR3 sequence is CASSPDSYGYTF. The CDR3 coding sequence is TGTGCCAGCAGCCCGGACAGCTATGGCTACACCTTC.

The chain has TRBV2 and TRBJ2-3, with TRBD2 as a possible D gene (6 bases). Per germline, CDR1 SNHLY and CDR2 FYNNEI. V was pared by 4 bases and J by 1 base, with 6 bases between. The CDR3 contains 13 residues. Here the CDR3 reads CASSGGGTDTQYF. For the CDR3, the DNA is TGTGCCAGCAGTGGGGGGGGCACAGATACGCAGTATTTT. Full variable domain (rest looked up from reference TRBV2 and TRBJ2-3): EPEVTQTPSHQVTQMGQEVILRCVPISNHLYFYWYRQILGQKVEFLVSFYNNEISEKSEIFDDQFSVERPDGSNFTLKIRSTKLEDSAMYFCASSGGGTDTQYFGPGTRLTVL.

This clone was detected a few times. This chain links TRBV5-1 with TRBJ2-3; 9 bases fit TRBD2. The V gene end was trimmed by 4 bases and the J gene end by 4 bases; junction bases not matched to a gene: 10. The CDR3 extends over 16 amino acids. The germline V gene has CDR1 SGHRS and CDR2 YFSETQ. The DNA for the CDR3 is TGCGCCAGCAGCGTGGACGTGGGACTAGCATCAGATACGCAGTATTTT. This translates into CASSVDVGLASDTQYF.

This rearrangement joins TRBV28 to TRBJ1-5, with 7 bases identical to TRBD1. This CDR3 comprises 14 residues. V gave up 5 bases and J gave up 4 bases; unmatched junction bases: 5. In germline, CDR1 is MDHEN, CDR2 SYDVKM. CDR3 DNA: TGTGCCAGCAGTGCGCCGGGACAGAATCAGCCCCAGCATTTT. This translates into CASSAPGQNQPQHF.

The chain recombines TRBV5-4 with TRBJ2-1; 7 positions agree with TRBD2. This CDR3 comprises 16 residues. V gave up 0 bases and J gave up 0 bases; unmatched junction bases: 3. Germline assignment: CDR1 SGHNT and CDR2 YYREEE (reference sequence). The CDR3 DNA follows: TGTGCCAGCAGCTTGGTGGGGGGGAGCTCCTACAATGAGCAGTTCTTC. It specifies CASSLVGGSSYNEQFF. Full variable domain (rest looked up from reference TRBV5-4 and TRBJ2-1): ETGVTQSPTHLIKTRGQQVTLRCSSQSGHNTVSWYQQALGQGPQFIFQYYREEENGRGNFPPRFSGLQFPNYSSELNVNALELDDSALYLCASSLVGGSSYNEQFFGPGTRLTVL.

The V call is TRBV5-1, the J call TRBJ2-3; the D gene is possibly TRBD2 (7 bases). The V gene's germline CDR1 is SGHRS and CDR2 YFSETQ. The V and J ends lost 2 bases and 4 bases respectively, with 23 bases between them. The CDR3 contains 18 residues. For the CDR3, the DNA is TGCGCCAGCAGCTTCTTTATAGGAGGGGGGGAAGCGGCAGATACGCAGTATTTT. This codes for CASSFFIGGGEAADTQYF.

The V and J genes are TRBV18 and TRBJ1-6; 7 positions agree with TRBD1. The germline gives CDR1 KGHSH, CDR2 LQKENI. This CDR3 has 13 amino acids. Trimming removed 8 bases from V and 8 bases from J; junction bases left unmatched: 6. The CDR3: CASRTGDYSPLHF. CDR3 nucleotide sequence: TGTGCCAGCCGGACAGGAGATTATTCACCCCTCCACTTT.

The chain carries TRBV6-2 or TRBV6-3 and TRBJ2-7; 7 bases match TRBD1. There are 14 residues in the CDR3. CDR1 and CDR2 (germline): MNHEY, SVGEGT. With V trimmed by 5 bases and J by 3 bases, 7 bases remained unmatched. The CDR3 loop is CASSVQGPIYEQYF. CDR3 DNA: TGTGCCAGCAGTGTACAGGGGCCAATCTACGAGCAGTACTTC.

V is TRBV5-4 and J is TRBJ2-3, with 11 bases lining up with TRBD2. Germline V gives CDR1 SGHNT, CDR2 YYREEE (reference sequence). The CDR3 spans 16 residues. The V gene end was trimmed by 3 bases and the J gene end by 4 bases; junction bases not matched to a gene: 7. The chain's CDR3 is CASSSRLAGRSDTQYF. CDR3 DNA sequence: TGTGCCAGCAGCTCAAGACTAGCGGGGCGATCAGATACGCAGTATTTT.

The rearrangement links TRBV3-1 (or the pseudogene TRBV3-2) to TRBJ2-3; 14 bases line up with TRBD2. With 4 bases clipped from V and 6 bases from J, the junction kept 6 bases outside the gene matches. The CDR3 has 16 amino acids. The germline V gene encodes CDR1 LGHDT and CDR2 YNNKEL (reference sequence). The DNA of the CDR3 is TGTGCCAGCAGCCCGACTAGCGGGGGGGCTTGGGATACGCAGTATTTT. It codes for CASSPTSGGAWDTQYF.

The rearrangement links TRBV19 to TRBJ1-5; tentatively, D is TRBD1 (6 bases). V gave up 7 bases and J gave up 2 bases, with 18 bases separating them. Germline V CDR1 and CDR2: LNHDA, SQIVND (reference sequence). CDR3 length: 16 amino acids. In DNA form, the CDR3 reads TGTGCCAGTACCCTAGGGGGTAGAAGGGGCAATCAGCCCCAGCATTTT. This translates into CASTLGGRRGNQPQHF.

The V gene is TRBV18, the J gene TRBJ2-5; weak D call: TRBD1 (6 bases). The CDR3 length is 13 residues. The V end lost 2 bases, the J end lost 3 bases, and 7 bases lay between the germline ends. The germline V gene has CDR1 KGHSH and CDR2 LQKENI. This CDR3 is CASSPNREETQYF. The CDR3 DNA sequence: TGTGCCAGCTCACCAAACAGGGAAGAGACCCAGTACTTC.

This clone was observed a single time. The CDR3 bases are TGCGCCAGCAGCCAAGAATGGACAGGAGGCTATGGCTACACCTTC. Its protein product is CASSQEWTGGYGYTF. The chain links TRBV4-1 to TRBJ1-2, with 7 nucleotides matching TRBD1. Unmatched junction bases numbered 5, after V lost 0 bases and J lost 4 bases. The CDR3 has 15 amino acids. Germline CDR1 MGHRA, CDR2 YSYEKL.